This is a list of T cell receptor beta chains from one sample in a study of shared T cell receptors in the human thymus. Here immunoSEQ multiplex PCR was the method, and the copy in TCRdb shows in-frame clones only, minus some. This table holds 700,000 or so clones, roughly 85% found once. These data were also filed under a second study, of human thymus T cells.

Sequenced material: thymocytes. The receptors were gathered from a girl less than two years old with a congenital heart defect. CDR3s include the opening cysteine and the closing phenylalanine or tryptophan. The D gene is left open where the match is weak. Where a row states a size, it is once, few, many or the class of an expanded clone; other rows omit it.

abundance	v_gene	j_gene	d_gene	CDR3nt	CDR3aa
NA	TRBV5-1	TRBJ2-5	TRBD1	TGCGCCAGCAGCTTGGGACAGGGGATCGTCCGACAAGAGACCCAGTACTTC	CASSLGQGIVRQETQYF
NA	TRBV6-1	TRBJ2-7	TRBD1	TGTGCCAGCAGTGGGACCGGGACAGGGAACGAGCAGTACTTC	CASSGTGTGNEQYF
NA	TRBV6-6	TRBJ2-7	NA	TGTGCCAGCAGTTACTCGGGCTTGGCAGGGGAGCAGTACTTC	CASSYSGLAGEQYF
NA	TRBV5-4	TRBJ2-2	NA	TGTGCCAGCAGCTGGGGCCCCCGGGACAAATACACCGGGGAGCTGTTTTTT	CASSWGPRDKYTGELFF
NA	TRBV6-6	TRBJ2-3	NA	TGTGCCAGCAGACCCGGGACATCAGATACGCAGTATTTT	CASRPGTSDTQYF
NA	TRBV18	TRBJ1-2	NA	TGTGCCAGCTCACCCCGCGGGGAAGGCTACACCTTC	CASSPRGEGYTF
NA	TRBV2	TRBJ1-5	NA	TGTGCCAGCAGGGGAGTGGCGGATAGCAATCAGCCCCAGCATTTT	CASRGVADSNQPQHF
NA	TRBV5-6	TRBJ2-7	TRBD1	TGTGCCAGCAGCTTGGACAGGGGGCACCACGAGCAGTACTTC	CASSLDRGHHEQYF
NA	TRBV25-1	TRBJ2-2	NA	TGTGCCAGCAGTGAAGGGGGGACGAACACCGGGGAGCTGTTTTTT	CASSEGGTNTGELFF
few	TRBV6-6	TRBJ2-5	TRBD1	TGTGCCAGCAGTTTGACAGGGGGACCTCCACAGGAGACCCAGTACTTC	CASSLTGGPPQETQYF
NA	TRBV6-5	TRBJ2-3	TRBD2	TGTGCCAGCAGTCGACTAGCGGGGGGCCAAGATACGCAGTATTTT	CASSRLAGGQDTQYF
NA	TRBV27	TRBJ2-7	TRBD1	TGTGCCAGCAGTAAAAGGACAGGGTTCGAGCAGTACTTC	CASSKRTGFEQYF
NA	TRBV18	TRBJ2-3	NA	TGTGCCAGCTCACCAGGAGGTCCACACACAGATACGCAGTATTTT	CASSPGGPHTDTQYF
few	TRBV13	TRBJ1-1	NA	TGTGCCAGCAGCTTCTCAGACAGGAACACTGAAGCTTTCTTT	CASSFSDRNTEAFF
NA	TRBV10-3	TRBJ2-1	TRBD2	TGTGCCATCAGTGAGGGTGGAGCGGGGGTATACAATGAGCAGTTCTTC	CAISEGGAGVYNEQFF
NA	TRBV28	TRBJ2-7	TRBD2	TGTGCCAGCAGTTTATGGAGCGGGGGGGGATTCTACGAGCAGTACTTC	CASSLWSGGGFYEQYF
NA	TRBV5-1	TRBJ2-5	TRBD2	TGCGCCAGCAGCTTGGTTTGGGACTACCATCAAGAGACCCAGTACTTC	CASSLVWDYHQETQYF
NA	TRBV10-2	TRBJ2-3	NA	TGCGCCAGCAGTGAGTCGACGGAGTACACAGATACGCAGTATTTT	CASSESTEYTDTQYF
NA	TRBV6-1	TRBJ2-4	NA	TGTGCCAGCAGTTTCAGGGTGTCGGCCAAAAACATTCAGTACTTC	CASSFRVSAKNIQYF
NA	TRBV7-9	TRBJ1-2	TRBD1	TGTGCCAGCAGCCTATCCCGGGACAGGGAGGGGTATGGCTACACCTTC	CASSLSRDREGYGYTF
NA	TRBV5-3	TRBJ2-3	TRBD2	TGTGCCAGAAGCTTAAGGGACCCACTAGCGGGGTCCACAGATACGCAGTATTTT	CARSLRDPLAGSTDTQYF
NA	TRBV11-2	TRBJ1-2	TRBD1	TGTGCCAGCAGCTTAGCGACCGGGACAGGCCAAAACCTCATCGGCTACACCTTC	CASSLATGTGQNLIGYTF
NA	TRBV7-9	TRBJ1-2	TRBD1	TGTGCCAGCAGCCCGAATACCTGGGACAGGGTTGTGGGCTACACCTTC	CASSPNTWDRVVGYTF
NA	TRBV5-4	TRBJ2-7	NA	TGTGCCAGCAGCTCGGGTGCATTGGAAGTCTCCTACGAGCAGTACTTC	CASSSGALEVSYEQYF
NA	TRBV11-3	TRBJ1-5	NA	TGTGCCAGCAGCTGGGAGGGCAATCAGCCCCAGCATTTT	CASSWEGNQPQHF
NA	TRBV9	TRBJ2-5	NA	TGTGCCAGCAGCGTAATGACAGGGACTCAAGAGACCCAGTACTTC	CASSVMTGTQETQYF
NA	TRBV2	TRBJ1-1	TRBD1	TGTGCCACCCCGTTATTGGGACAGGGAAGTACTGAAGCTTTCTTT	CATPLLGQGSTEAFF
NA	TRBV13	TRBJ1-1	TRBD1	TGTGCCAGCAGCTCTCCGCAGGGGGAGAGCACTGAAGCTTTCTTT	CASSSPQGESTEAFF
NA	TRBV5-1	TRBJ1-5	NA	TGCGCCAGCAGCTTAGCTGGGGCTAGGCCCCAGCATTTT	CASSLAGARPQHF
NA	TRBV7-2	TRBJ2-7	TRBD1	TGTGCCAGCAGCACGGACAGGGCTTACGAGCAGTACTTC	CASSTDRAYEQYF
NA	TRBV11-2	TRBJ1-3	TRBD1	TGTGCCAGCAGCTTCCGGACAGGGTTCATTTCTGGAAACACCATATATTTT	CASSFRTGFISGNTIYF
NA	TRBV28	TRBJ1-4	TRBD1	TGTGCCAGTAAACTGGACAGGGATGAAAAACTGTTTTTT	CASKLDRDEKLFF
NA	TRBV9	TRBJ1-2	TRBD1	TGTGCCAGCAGCGATCGGACAGGGGATGACTATGGCTACACCTTC	CASSDRTGDDYGYTF
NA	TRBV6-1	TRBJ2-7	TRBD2	TGTGCCAGCAGTGGGGGGAGGGCAGGGAGTCCCTACGAGCAGTACTTC	CASSGGRAGSPYEQYF
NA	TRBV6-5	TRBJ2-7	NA	TGTGCCAGCAGTACAGGGCTGGACGAGCAGTACTTC	CASSTGLDEQYF
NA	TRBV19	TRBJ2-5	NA	TGTGCCAGTAGTGGGGGGGCGGAGTTGGAGACCCAGTACTTC	CASSGGAELETQYF
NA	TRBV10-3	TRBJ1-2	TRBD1	TGTGCCATCAGTGCTCCGGGACAGGGAGGGGGCTACACCTTC	CAISAPGQGGGYTF
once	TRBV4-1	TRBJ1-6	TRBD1	TGCGCCAGCAGCCGCGAGTCCGACAGGGTCGAGGCACCCCTCCACTTT	CASSRESDRVEAPLHF
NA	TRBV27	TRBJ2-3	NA	TGTGCCAGCGGGGCGCACCCCGGCACAGATACGCAGTATTTT	CASGAHPGTDTQYF
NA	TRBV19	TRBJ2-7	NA	TGTGCCAGTAGTGACGGATCAGGGTCCCACGCCTACGAGCAGTACTTC	CASSDGSGSHAYEQYF
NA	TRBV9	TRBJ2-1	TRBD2	TGTGCCAGCAGTCTGCGGGGGGCCGGCTACAATGAGCAGTTCTTC	CASSLRGAGYNEQFF
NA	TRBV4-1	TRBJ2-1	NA	TGCGCCAGTATCACGTACCAGGGTGACCCTCGTGAGCAGTTCTTC	CASITYQGDPREQFF
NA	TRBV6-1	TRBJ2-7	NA	TGTGCCAGCAGTGATTCGAAAGTGGCCGGTGGTTCGGGATACGAGCAGTACTTC	CASSDSKVAGGSGYEQYF
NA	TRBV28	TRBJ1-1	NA	TGTGCCAGCAGTTTTCGGGAAAGTGAAGCTTTCTTT	CASSFRESEAFF
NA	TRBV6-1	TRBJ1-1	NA	TGTGCCAGCAGTGTTAGTCTCACTGAAGCTTTCTTT	CASSVSLTEAFF
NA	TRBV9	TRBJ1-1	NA	TGTGCCAGCAGCGTAACAGAACTTAACACTGAAGCTTTCTTT	CASSVTELNTEAFF
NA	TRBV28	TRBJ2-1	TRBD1	TGTGCCAGCAGCCCTTGGAGACAGGGGGCGAAGGAGCAGTTCTTC	CASSPWRQGAKEQFF
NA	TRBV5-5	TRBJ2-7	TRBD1	TGTGCCAGCAGCACCCTCCGACAGGGGGGTTTGTACGAGCAGTACTTC	CASSTLRQGGLYEQYF
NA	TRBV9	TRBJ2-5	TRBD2	TGTGCCAGCAGCGAGGGGGCGGGGGGGCCGCTTTACGAGACCCAGTACTTC	CASSEGAGGPLYETQYF
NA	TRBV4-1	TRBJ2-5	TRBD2	TGCGCCAGCAGCCAGGTACTAGCGGGGCGCCGCGAGACCCAGTACTTC	CASSQVLAGRRETQYF
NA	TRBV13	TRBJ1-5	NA	TGTGCCAGCAGCCTTCAGGATCAGCCCCAGCATTTT	CASSLQDQPQHF